The clone carrying this TCR beta chain was picked up a small number of times. Some clones are missing from TCRdb's copy, which holds only in-frame ones; the method was immunoSEQ multiplex PCR. This table holds 75,000 to 95,000 clones, around 94% found once. The sample originates from a study of technical replicates of blood from a few donors. Trimming removed 2 bases from V and 7 bases from J; junction bases left unmatched: 6. Germline V CDR1 and CDR2: MGHRA, YSYEKL. CDR3 length: 15 amino acids. The sequence came from a human donor in good health. The chain carries TRBV4-1 and TRBJ1-2; 11 bases match TRBD1. The sample consisted of T cells isolated from PBMCs. The CDR3 loop reads CASSQSWTGGFGYTF. Written as DNA, the CDR3 is TGCGCCAGCAGCCAAAGTTGGACAGGGGGCTTTGGCTACACCTTC.